Below are 28 T cell receptor beta chains sequenced from a single sample in a study of shared clonotypes between healthy human individuals. The protocol was immunoSEQ multiplex PCR, while the TCRdb copy is restricted to in-frame clones and leaves out a portion. The sample includes around 1,100,000 clones, about 72% of them seen just once. The specimen was memory CD4+ T cells from PBMCs. Subset noted: CD45RA-negative fraction. These receptors came from a man aged 18 to 35 in good health. Some clones in this sample may be carry-over from other donors' samples.

Points on this clone: Other DNA sequences in the sample encode the same CDR3. V is TRBV19 and J is TRBJ1-3, with D hard to call. V shed 3 bases and J shed 0 bases, with 6 bases lying between them. Looked up from germline, CDR1 is LNHDA and CDR2 is SQIVND (reference sequence). The CDR3 has 14 amino acids. The CDR3 here is CASSMELSGNTIYF. As DNA, the CDR3 is TGTGCCAGTAGTATGGAGCTCTCTGGAAACACCATATATTTT.

This sequence joins TRBV11-1 and TRBJ2-7, with TRBD2 identical over 10 bases. Germline CDR1 is SGHAT and CDR2 is FQDESV (reference sequence). This CDR3 has 17 amino acids. V shed 5 bases and J 6 bases; nucleotides not matched to a gene: 16. The CDR3, as DNA: TGTGCCAGCAGCCACTCCTTAGCTAGCGGGAGAGTAGGCGAGCAGTACTTC. It encodes CASSHSLASGRVGEQYF.

In the case of this clone: At the DNA level, this CDR3 is encoded by other sequences in the same sample as well. The V call is TRBV5-8, the J call TRBJ2-3; D is ambiguous. Looked up from germline, CDR1 is SGHTS and CDR2 is YDEGEE. CDR3 length equals 14 residues. V shed 2 bases and J shed 2 bases, with 9 bases lying between them. Here the CDR3 reads CASSLGQYTDTQYF. The DNA for the CDR3 is TGTGCCAGCAGCTTAGGCCAATACACAGATACGCAGTATTTT.

In this sample, this clone turned up once. The rearrangement uses TRBV19 and TRBJ2-7; D unresolved. The CDR3 runs 15 residues. V dropped 7 bases and J dropped 0 bases, with 16 bases sitting between them. CDR1 and CDR2 from the germline V gene are LNHDA and SQIVND (reference sequence). The CDR3 sequence: CASTAGPYPSYEQYF. The CDR3 DNA reads as TGTGCCAGTACCGCAGGACCGTATCCCTCCTACGAGCAGTACTTC.

This clone was observed a few times. The chain couples TRBV5-4 to TRBJ2-7; 7 bases align to TRBD1. V was pared by 4 bases and J by 1 base, with 5 bases of the junction left unmatched. The CDR3 contains 14 residues. Germline V CDR1 and CDR2: SGHNT, YYREEE (reference sequence). The CDR3 region has the DNA TGTGCCAGCAGCACTCGACAGGGTTCCTACGAGCAGTACTTC. It codes for CASSTRQGSYEQYF.

V gene TRBV10-1 combines with J gene TRBJ2-3; 8 bases match TRBD1. V lost 6 bases to trimming and J lost 3 bases; unmatched junction nucleotides: 5. CDR1 and CDR2 (germline): WNHNN, SYGVQD (reference sequence). The CDR3 length is 14 residues. The CDR3 is CASSGQGRTDTQYF. In nucleotides, the CDR3 is TGCGCCAGCAGCGGACAGGGTAGAACAGATACGCAGTATTTT.

The chain is built from TRBV6-6 and TRBJ2-7; D remains ambiguous. This CDR3 has 12 amino acids. Germline V gene lookup returns CDR1 MNHNY and CDR2 SVGAGI (reference sequence). V was clipped by 7 bases and J by 7 bases, with 14 bases between them. CDR3 amino acids: CASISPRREQYF. The CDR3 DNA follows: TGTGCCAGCATTTCCCCCCGTCGGGAGCAGTACTTC.

The gene calls are TRBV11-1 and TRBJ2-1; D may correspond to TRBD1 or TRBD2 (5 bases each). V was cut by 5 bases and J by 3 bases, with 20 bases left in between. Germline loops: CDR1 SGHAT, CDR2 FQDESV (reference sequence). CDR3 length: 17 amino acids. This CDR3 reads CASSLPRGPAHYNEQFF. CDR3 nucleotide sequence: TGTGCCAGCAGCCTCCCCCGGGGCCCAGCCCACTACAATGAGCAGTTCTTC.

The chain uses TRBV5-1 and TRBJ2-3; 10 nucleotides align to TRBD1. This CDR3 is 15 amino acids long. Trimming removed 5 bases from V and 1 base from J; junction bases left unmatched: 4. The V gene's germline CDR1 is SGHRS and CDR2 YFSETQ. The CDR3 DNA reads TGCGCCAGCAGAACCGGGACAGGGGGCACAGATACGCAGTATTTT. Protein sequence: CASRTGTGGTDTQYF.

The J gene is TRBJ1-4, the V gene TRBV6-1; D remains ambiguous. Germline CDR1 is MNHNS and CDR2 is SASEGT. Trimming pared 11 bases from V and 3 bases from J, leaving 13 bases between. CDR3 length equals 13 residues. The CDR3 DNA reads as TGTGCCTTAAGGGAAGGGCCTAATGAAAAACTGTTTTTT. Translated: CALREGPNEKLFF.

The sample holds a few counts of this clone. The rearrangement links TRBV2 to TRBJ2-7; 12 nucleotides align to TRBD2. Trimming cost V 6 bases and J 3 bases; bases outside gene matches: 3. The germline CDR1 and CDR2 sequences are SNHLY and FYNNEI. This CDR3 contains 14 residues. Written as DNA, the CDR3 is TGTGCCAGCAGCGGACTAGCGGGAAACTACGAGCAGTACTTC. Amino acid sequence: CASSGLAGNYEQYF.

The V and J genes are TRBV7-2 and TRBJ2-4; TRBD1 is a possible D gene (5 bases). The ends were cut back, 1 base at V and 5 bases at J, with 6 bases in the middle. This CDR3 region has 13 residues. Per the germline V gene, CDR1 is SGHTA and CDR2 is FQGNSA. This CDR3 is CASSLGGQNIQYF. The DNA for the CDR3 is TGTGCCAGCAGCTTAGGGGGCCAAAACATTCAGTACTTC.

The chain joins TRBV5-1 to TRBJ1-1; 8 bases are a match to TRBD1. Germline values: CDR1 SGHRS, CDR2 YFSETQ. The junction had 7 bases not matched to a gene; V was cut back by 3 bases and J by 6 bases. The CDR3 runs to 14 residues. In nucleotides, the CDR3 is TGCGCCAGCAGCTCAGACAGGGGTTGGGCTGAAGCTTTCTTT. Translation: CASSSDRGWAEAFF.

The chain recombines TRBV29-1 with TRBJ2-4, with a possible D match to TRBD1 (6 bases). The CDR3 length is 13 residues. Germline assignment: CDR1 SQVTM and CDR2 ANQGSEA. With 1 base removed from V and 6 bases from J, the gap between germline ends came to 10 bases. CDR3 protein: CSVEGRGGNIQYF. The DNA of the CDR3 is TGCAGCGTTGAAGGAAGAGGGGGAAACATTCAGTACTTC. Together with reference TRBV29-1 and TRBJ2-4, the CDR3 gives the full variable domain: SAVISQKPSRDICQRGTSLTIQCQVDSQVTMMFWYRQQPGQSLTLIATANQGSEATYESGFVIDKFPISRPNLTFSTLTVSNMSPEDSSIYLCSVEGRGGNIQYFGAGTRLSVL.

V usage is TRBV11-3 and J usage is TRBJ2-1; TRBD2 might be the D (6 bases). CDR3 length: 14 residues. Germline V CDR1 and CDR2: SGHNT, YENEEA. Trimming removed 5 bases from V and 8 bases from J, with 16 bases in between. The chain's CDR3 is CASSPRAGGYEQFF. DNA for the CDR3: TGTGCCAGCAGCCCACGGGCCGGAGGGTATGAGCAGTTCTTC.

The chain has TRBV5-1 and TRBJ2-1; D gene ambiguous. Germline CDR1 and CDR2: SGHRS and YFSETQ. Trimming removed 4 bases from V and 0 bases from J, with 11 bases in between. This CDR3 has 15 residues. The DNA for the CDR3 is TGCGCCAGCAGCCCCGCGCCGAACTCCTACAATGAGCAGTTCTTC. As protein: CASSPAPNSYNEQFF.

This chain connects TRBV4-3 to TRBJ1-1, with 7 bases matching TRBD1. Trimming took 0 bases from V and 10 from J; bases not matched to a gene: 17. The CDR3 extends over 17 amino acids. Germline V gives CDR1 LGHNA, CDR2 YSLEER. CDR3 in DNA: TGCGCCAGCAGCCAAGATGGGCGAAAGGGAGGGGGCCTTGGAGCTTTCTTT. Protein product: CASSQDGRKGGGLGAFF.

This sequence joins TRBV5-6 and TRBJ2-7; 7 positions match TRBD2. After removal of 3 bases from V and 0 bases from J, the junction contained 6 bases not matched to a gene. This CDR3 comprises 15 residues. Germline assignment: CDR1 SGHDT and CDR2 YYEEEE. Here the CDR3 DNA reads TGTGCCAGCAGCTCTCCCGGCGGGAGCTCCTACGAGCAGTACTTC. The encoded protein is CASSSPGGSSYEQYF.

The chain links TRBV18 to TRBJ2-7, with TRBD1 matching 8 bases. CDR3 size: 14 residues. V lost 4 bases, J lost 3 bases, and 5 bases stayed unmatched. Germline CDR1 and CDR2: KGHSH and LQKENI. The CDR3 sequence: CASSLPGQDYEQYF. CDR3 nucleotides: TGTGCCAGCTCACTCCCGGGACAGGACTACGAGCAGTACTTC.

V and J are TRBV28 and TRBJ2-7; D is possibly TRBD1 (6 bases). Trimming left V 5 bases short and J 4 bases short, with 18 bases between. The CDR3 totals 15 residues. Germline CDR1 is MDHEN and CDR2 is SYDVKM. For the CDR3, the DNA is TGTGCCAGCAGTACGTACGGGACACCTTTTTACGAGCAGTACTTC. It encodes CASSTYGTPFYEQYF. Based on the CDR3 plus reference TRBV28 and TRBJ2-7, the full variable domain is DVKVTQSSRYLVKRTGEKVFLECVQDMDHENMFWYRQDPGLGLRLIYFSYDVKMKEKGDIPEGYSVSREKKERFSLILESASTNQTSMYLCASSTYGTPFYEQYFGPGTRLTVT.

This chain uses TRBV28 with TRBJ1-2; tentative D call: TRBD1 (5 bases). V was trimmed by 2 bases and J by 6 bases, leaving 19 bases between them. The V gene's germline CDR1 is MDHEN and CDR2 SYDVKM. The CDR3 extends over 16 amino acids. For the CDR3, the DNA is TGTGCCAGCAGTTTACCATGGGCCAGGGTGGGTAATGGCTACACCTTC. It is translated as CASSLPWARVGNGYTF.

This clone has just a few counts. The chain couples TRBV10-3 to TRBJ2-5; TRBD2 agrees at 13 bases. The CDR3 length is 16 residues. The germline CDR1 and CDR2 sequences are ENHRY and SYGVKD. V dropped 0 bases and J dropped 5; count of bases not matched to a gene: 3. Written as DNA, the CDR3 is TGTGCCATCAGTGAGTCGACTAGCGGGAGGCGTGAGACCCAGTACTTC. Translation gives CAISESTSGRRETQYF.

In its sample, this clone was seen once. This could be a read error, since a much larger clone is one nucleotide away. Other DNA sequences in the sample encode the same CDR3. The chain joins TRBV30 to TRBJ2-3; D gene uncertain. CDR1 and CDR2 (germline): GTSNPN, SVGIG (reference sequence). This CDR3 is built from 11 residues. As DNA, the CDR3 is TGTGCTTGGAAACCCGTGGGTACGCAGTATTTT. It encodes CAWKPVGTQYF.

This chain links TRBV7-3 with TRBJ1-5; D not certain. The CDR3 is made up of 13 amino acids. The germline CDR1 and CDR2 sequences are SGHTA and FQGTGA. Between the trimmed V and J ends, which lost 3 bases and 0 bases, there was a span of 3 bases. CDR3 bases: TGTGCCAGCAGCTTCGATAGCAATCAGCCCCAGCATTTT. Its protein is CASSFDSNQPQHF.

This chain uses TRBV5-1 with TRBJ2-1; TRBD1 or TRBD2 may be the D gene (5 bases each). The CDR3 contains 14 residues. The V end was cut by 6 bases, the J end by 3 bases, with 13 bases between. CDR1 and CDR2 from the germline V gene are SGHRS and YFSETQ. The chain's CDR3 is CASTLGTYYNEQFF. CDR3 DNA: TGCGCCAGCACCCTCGGGACGTACTACAATGAGCAGTTCTTC.

V usage is TRBV7-9 and J usage is TRBJ2-7; 8 bases are shared with TRBD2. V dropped 5 bases and J dropped 6; count of bases not matched to a gene: 6. CDR1 and CDR2 from the germline V gene are SEHNR and FQNEAQ (reference sequence). The CDR3 extends over 13 amino acids. CDR3 coding DNA: TGTGCCAGCAGCCTTAGCGGGAAAGTCGAGCAGTACTTC. It yields the protein CASSLSGKVEQYF.

The chain links TRBV9 to TRBJ1-1, with D perhaps TRBD1 (5 bases). Germline CDR1 and CDR2: SGDLS and YYNGEE. The CDR3 extends over 17 amino acids. The V end lost 2 bases, the J end lost 0 bases, and 17 bases lay between the germline ends. CDR3 DNA: TGTGCCAGCAGCGTGGGACCCATCCCCGGGGTGAACACTGAAGCTTTCTTT. This codes for CASSVGPIPGVNTEAFF.

J is TRBJ2-7 and V is TRBV19; the D call may be TRBD1 or TRBD2 (5 bases each). CDR3 length: 13 amino acids. Per germline, CDR1 LNHDA and CDR2 SQIVND (reference sequence). V was trimmed by 10 bases and J by 0 bases, leaving 13 bases between them. The DNA of the CDR3 is TGTGCCACAACACCGGGGCCCTCCTACGAGCAGTACTTC. This codes for CATTPGPSYEQYF.